Sequencing of this TCR beta chain was carried out in a study of CD8 T cells in ankylosing spondylitis. Using quantitative 5'-RACE with molecular barcodes, the authors made TCR beta libraries. Using its own MiXCR run on the 5' RACE reads, TCRdb lists one record per CDR3 protein. The data show some 130,000 distinct CDR3 sequences, around 10% seen once. Study findings and constraints: Reactive arthritis synovial fluid and blood were previously reported to contain some motif variants. Typical of ankylosing spondylitis blood, it appeared, was a TCR beta motif of eight highly homologous variants.

This clonotype was found many times. The antigen remains undetermined. The V gene lost 5 bases and the J gene lost 1 base, with 8 bases spanning the gap. CDR1 SGHNT and CDR2 YENEEA come from the germline V gene. The CDR3 is 14 amino acids. The material sequenced was blood, either unsorted or a sorted T cell fraction (not recorded which). This TCR derives from a female donor with ankylosing spondylitis or in good health (not recorded which). V usage is TRBV11-3 and J usage is TRBJ2-2; D not resolved. CDR3 region: CASSTQENTGELFF. CDR3 nucleotide sequence: TGTGCCAGCAGCACGCAGGAGAACACCGGGGAGCTGTTTTTT.